The clone carrying this T cell receptor (beta chain) was observed many times. Its matching antigen is unknown. CDR1 and CDR2 from the germline V gene are DFQATT and SNEGSKA (reference sequence). V lost 6 bases to trimming and J lost 3 bases, with 15 bases between them. This CDR3 region has 13 residues. The data are from a study of blood T cells in healthy people across ages. Regarding the study as a whole: With donor CMV status unknown, expanded clonotype changes were possibly confounded.

A second PCR, run for roughly 7 to 11 cycles, used a sample-barcoded 5' primer plus a J-beta primer mix. Using its own MiXCR run on the 5' RACE reads, TCRdb lists one record per CDR3 protein. The table has more than 900,000 distinct CDR3 sequences, about 29% seen once. These data also formed part of another study, on T cells of mothers and their children. This second report adds: Healthy Caucasian mothers, three in number, and their six children were the donors. Sample barcodes and 2-4 random nucleotides were added by the M1S primer of the second PCR. Each child contributed some 3 million TCR beta CDR3 reads, while each mother contributed over 8 million.

Sequencing was done on a sample of blood. The receptor was derived from a woman in her thirties or forties in good health. The V gene is TRBV20-1, the J gene TRBJ2-7; TRBD2 might be the D (5 bases). CDR3 DNA sequence: TGCAGTGCCCGTCCCGGGGAGATCTACGAGCAGTACTTC. This encodes CSARPGEIYEQYF.